This is a list of T cell receptor beta chains from one sample in a study of response to subunit inactivated influenza vaccine. TCRdb passed the RT-PCR reads through MiXCR, listing each CDR3 protein once. This sample has around 790,000 distinct CDR3 sequences, with around 20% found just once. Source: PBMCs from blood, taken more than 4 days after vaccination. The source is a man aged 50 or older who received an inactivated influenza vaccine. Each CDR3 is given with its conserved first and last residue. The D gene is left open where the match is weak. Rows give clone size only sometimes, using once, few, many, or a class for an expanded clone.

D gene	V gene	clone size	J gene	CDR3 protein	CDR3 DNA
NA	TRBV10-3	few	TRBJ2-4	CAISDGTLAKNIQYF	TGTGCCATCAGCGACGGTACCTTAGCCAAAAACATTCAGTACTTC
NA	TRBV5-1	NA	TRBJ2-2	CASRIQGANTGELFF	TGCGCCAGCAGAATTCAGGGCGCGAACACCGGGGAGCTGTTTTTT
TRBD1	TRBV7-3	NA	TRBJ1-1	CASSVRDRRANTEAFF	TGTGCCAGCAGCGTCAGGGACAGGCGGGCGAACACTGAAGCTTTCTTT
NA	TRBV12-3/TRBV12-4	NA	TRBJ2-3	CASSLRTAPDTQYF	TGTGCCAGCAGTTTAAGGACGGCTCCAGATACGCAGTATTTT
NA	TRBV15	NA	TRBJ2-7	CATSPSVDYEQYF	TGTGCCACCAGCCCTTCCGTCGACTACGAGCAGTACTTC
NA	TRBV10-1	few	TRBJ2-3	CASSESTASSTDTQYF	TGCGCCAGCAGTGAAAGTACTGCGAGCAGCACAGATACGCAGTATTTT
TRBD1	TRBV24-1	NA	TRBJ2-7	CATSDPSTGLHEQYF	TGTGCCACCAGTGATCCCTCGACAGGGTTACACGAGCAGTACTTC
NA	TRBV15	few	TRBJ2-3	CATSRDQGLDTQYF	TGTGCCACCAGCAGAGATCAAGGTCTAGATACGCAGTATTTT
NA	TRBV4-1	NA	TRBJ2-7	CASSQDETYEQYF	TGCGCCAGCAGCCAAGATGAGACCTACGAGCAGTACTTC
NA	TRBV12-3/TRBV12-4	few	TRBJ2-5	CASRLQGPQETQYF	TGTGCCAGCAGGTTACAGGGCCCCCAAGAGACCCAGTACTTC
TRBD1	TRBV28	NA	TRBJ2-3	CASSWDRESTDTQYF	TGTGCCAGCAGTTGGGACAGGGAGAGCACAGATACGCAGTATTTT
TRBD1	TRBV12-3/TRBV12-4	few	TRBJ1-4	CASSYSGQGALAFF	TGTGCCAGCAGCTACAGCGGACAGGGGGCCTTAGCGTTTTTT
TRBD1	TRBV4-2	NA	TRBJ2-6	CASSQGPGGHPGANVLTF	TGTGCCAGCAGCCAAGGACCAGGGGGCCACCCTGGGGCCAACGTCCTGACTTTC
NA	TRBV27	few	TRBJ1-5	CASSLSAGGNQPQHF	TGTGCCAGCAGTTTATCGGCAGGGGGCAATCAGCCCCAGCATTTT
NA	TRBV10-2	NA	TRBJ2-7	CASRTHSYEQYF	TGCGCCAGCAGGACTCACTCCTACGAGCAGTACTTC
NA	TRBV29-1	few	TRBJ1-1	CSVVLSTGAAFF	TGCAGCGTTGTTCTGAGTACCGGGGCAGCTTTCTTT
NA	TRBV28	few	TRBJ2-1	CASSLSAYEQFF	TGTGCCAGCAGTTTATCGGCTTATGAGCAGTTCTTC
TRBD2	TRBV20-1	NA	TRBJ2-3	CSGQREPITDTQYF	TGCAGTGGCCAGCGGGAGCCGATCACAGATACGCAGTATTTT
TRBD2	TRBV6-1	few	TRBJ2-5	CASTSGRGQETQYF	TGTGCCAGCACCAGCGGGAGGGGACAAGAGACCCAGTACTTC
TRBD2	TRBV7-2	NA	TRBJ2-1	CASSPLLAGFYEQFF	TGTGCCAGCAGCCCCTTACTAGCGGGATTCTATGAGCAGTTCTTC